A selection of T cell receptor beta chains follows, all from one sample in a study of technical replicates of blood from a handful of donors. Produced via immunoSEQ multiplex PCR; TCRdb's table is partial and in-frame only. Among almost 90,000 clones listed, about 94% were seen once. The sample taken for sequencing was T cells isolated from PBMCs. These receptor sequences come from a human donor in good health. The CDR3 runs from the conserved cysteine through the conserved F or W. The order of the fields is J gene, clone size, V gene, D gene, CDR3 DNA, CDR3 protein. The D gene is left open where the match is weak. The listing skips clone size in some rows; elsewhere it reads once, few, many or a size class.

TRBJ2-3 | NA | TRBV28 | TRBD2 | TGTGCCAGCAGTTTAAGCGGGATTAACACAGATACGCAGTATTTT | CASSLSGINTDTQYF
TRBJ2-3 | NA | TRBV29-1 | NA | TGCAGCGTTGGTAGCAGTCTGTATTTT | CSVGSSLYF
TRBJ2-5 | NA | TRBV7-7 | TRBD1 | TGTGCTAGCAGCTCCACAGGGGGCCAAGAGACCCAGTACTTC | CASSSTGGQETQYF
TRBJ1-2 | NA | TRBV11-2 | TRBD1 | TGTGCCAGCAGCTTAGCCAAAGGGGGCCATGGCTACACCTTC | CASSLAKGGHGYTF
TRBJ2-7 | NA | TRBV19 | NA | TGTGCCAGTAGTATAACAGGGACCTACGAGCAGTACTTC | CASSITGTYEQYF
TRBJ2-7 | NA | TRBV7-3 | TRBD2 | TGTGCCAGCAGTTATAGCGGGGGGGACTACTACGAGCAGTACTTC | CASSYSGGDYYEQYF
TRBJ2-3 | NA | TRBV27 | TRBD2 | TGTGCCAGCAGTTTGACTAGCGGGAGCACAGATACGCAGTATTTT | CASSLTSGSTDTQYF
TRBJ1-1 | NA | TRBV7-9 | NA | TGTGCCAGCAGCTTCCGCAGGGATGGGGACACTGAAGCTTTCTTT | CASSFRRDGDTEAFF
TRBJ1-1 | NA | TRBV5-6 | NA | TGTGCCAGCAGCTTTCGTTGGGGGCTCAGAAACACTGAAGCTTTCTTT | CASSFRWGLRNTEAFF
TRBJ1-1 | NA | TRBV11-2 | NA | TGTGCCAGCAGCTTCGGGTCAGAGGTCACTGAAGCTTTCTTT | CASSFGSEVTEAFF
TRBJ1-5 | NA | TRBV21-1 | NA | TGTGCCAGCAGCCCCGGAGGCTTCAATCAGCCCCAGCATTTT | CASSPGGFNQPQHF
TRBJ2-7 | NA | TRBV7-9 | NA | TGTGCCAGCAGCTTACAGAACCGCTACGAGCAGTACTTC | CASSLQNRYEQYF
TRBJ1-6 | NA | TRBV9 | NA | TGTGCCAGCAGCGTAGGTTCAGGGTCTAATTCACCCCTCCACTTT | CASSVGSGSNSPLHF
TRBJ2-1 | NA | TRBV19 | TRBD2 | TGTGCCAGTAGTACTCTAGCGGGGTTTGGGAATGAGCAGTTCTTC | CASSTLAGFGNEQFF
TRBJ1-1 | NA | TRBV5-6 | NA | TGTGCCAGCAGTTCCTGGGGGGGGACTGAAGCTTTCTTT | CASSSWGGTEAFF
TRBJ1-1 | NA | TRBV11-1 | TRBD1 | TGTGCCAGCAGCTTTGACAGGGGTTTGAACACTGAAGCTTTCTTT | CASSFDRGLNTEAFF
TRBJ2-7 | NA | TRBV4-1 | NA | TGCGCCTCAGCGAATCAAGGGCGGGGGCCCACCTACGAGCAGTACTTC | CASANQGRGPTYEQYF
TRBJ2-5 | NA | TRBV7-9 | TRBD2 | TGTGCCAGCAGCTTTTTACCGACTAGCGGGAGGGAGACCCAGTACTTC | CASSFLPTSGRETQYF
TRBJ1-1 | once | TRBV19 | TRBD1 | TGTGCCAGTAGTATTAAGGGACAGGTCATGAACACTGAAGCTTTCTTT | CASSIKGQVMNTEAFF
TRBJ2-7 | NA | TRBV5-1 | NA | TGCGCCAGCAGCTTAAGCGTTGCCGCGACAGCACCTCTCTACGAGCAGTACTTC | CASSLSVAATAPLYEQYF
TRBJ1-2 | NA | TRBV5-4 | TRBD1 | TGTGCCAGCAGACTCCGACAGGGGGCTAACTATGGCTACACCTTC | CASRLRQGANYGYTF
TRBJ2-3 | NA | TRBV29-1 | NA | TGCAGCGCGACGGAGAGCACAGATACGCAGTATTTT | CSATESTDTQYF
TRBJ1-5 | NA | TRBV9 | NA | TGTGCCAGCAGCACCCTCCGGGGGCCCCAGCATTTT | CASSTLRGPQHF
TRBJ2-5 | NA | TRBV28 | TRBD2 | TGTGCCAGCAGTCAGATTAGAGGGAGGGCCCAAGAGACCCAGTACTTC | CASSQIRGRAQETQYF
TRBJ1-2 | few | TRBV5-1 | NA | TGCGCCAGCAGCTTGGTGGCCAGGGCTGGGTATGGCTACACCTTC | CASSLVARAGYGYTF
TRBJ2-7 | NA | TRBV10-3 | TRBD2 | TGTGCCATCAGTGAGGGTCTACTAGCGGGAGGCCCGGGCGGGTACGAGCAGTACTTC | CAISEGLLAGGPGGYEQYF
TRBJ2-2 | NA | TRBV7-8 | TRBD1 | TGTGCCAGCAGCTTAGCGGGCGGACAGGGGGGAACCGGGGAGCTGTTTTTT | CASSLAGGQGGTGELFF
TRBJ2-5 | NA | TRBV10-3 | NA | TGTGCCATCAGGGCGGGACGGGAGACCCAGTACTTC | CAIRAGRETQYF
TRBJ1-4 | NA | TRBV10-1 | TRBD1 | TGCGCCAGCAGCCCGGACAGGTATAATGAAAAACTGTTTTTT | CASSPDRYNEKLFF
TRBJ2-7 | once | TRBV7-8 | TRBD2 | TGTGCCAGCAGATTCATGTCGGTGGGGGGGGAGCAGTACTTC | CASRFMSVGGEQYF
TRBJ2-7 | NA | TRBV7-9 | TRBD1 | TGTGCCAGCAGCCTCAGACAGGGGTCTGCCTGGGAGCAGTACTTC | CASSLRQGSAWEQYF
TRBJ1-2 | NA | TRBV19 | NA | TGTGCCAGTAGTATAATTCCGGGACTAGGAGCTGGCTACACCTTC | CASSIIPGLGAGYTF
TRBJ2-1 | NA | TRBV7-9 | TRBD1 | TGTGCCAGCAGCCCCCGGGACAGTTACAATGAGCAGTTCTTC | CASSPRDSYNEQFF
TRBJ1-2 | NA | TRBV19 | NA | TGTGCCAGTAGTGCGGACTACTATGGCTACACCTTC | CASSADYYGYTF
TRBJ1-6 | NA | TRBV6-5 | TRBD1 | TGTGCCAGCAGTCGACAGGGGTTTGGGGCCTCACCCCTCCACTTT | CASSRQGFGASPLHF
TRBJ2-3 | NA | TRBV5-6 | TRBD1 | TGTGCCAGCAGCTCGCGGGACAGGGGGACAGATACGCAGTATTTT | CASSSRDRGTDTQYF
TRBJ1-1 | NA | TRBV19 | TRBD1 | TGTGCCAGTAGTAGAACAGGGGCCACTGAAGCTTTCTTT | CASSRTGATEAFF
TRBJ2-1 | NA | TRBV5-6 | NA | TGTGCCAGCAGCGCTGACAGGACTAATGAGCAGTTCTTC | CASSADRTNEQFF